The clone carrying this T cell receptor (beta chain) was found many times. Its antigen is not identified. The data were taken from a study of T cell repertoires in cytomegalovirus infection. Across the study: Signatures in public TCR beta sequences pointed to both CMV infection and matching HLA type.

J lost 9 bases, V lost 2 bases, and 11 bases had no gene match. The CDR3 sequence is 16 residues long. The V gene's germline CDR1 is LGHNT and CDR2 FRNRAP. Study-wide findings and caveats: HLA-C-restricted, CMV-specific TCR beta clonotypes were dominant ex vivo.

Via MiXCR, TCRdb re-called the reads, giving one row per CDR3 protein. The sample consists of tens of thousands of distinct CDR3 sequences, about 18% of them appearing once. This TCR was recovered from a human donor in good health (CMV status not recorded). Some clones in this sample may be carry-over from other donors' samples. This specimen consisted of CD8+ T cells from cultured PBMCs, obtained from culture after CMV antigen stimulation. The chain recombines TRBV12-5 with TRBJ1-5, with TRBD1 identical over 9 bases. Written as DNA, the CDR3 is TGTGCTAGTGGTTTGATCCCCGGGACAGGGATAGGGCCCCAGCATTTT. Amino acids: CASGLIPGTGIGPQHF.